The rows below give T cell receptor beta chains drawn from one sample of a study of CD8+ T cells in alopecia areata. Generated by immunoSEQ multiplex PCR, the TCRdb table keeps only in-frame clones and is missing some. The data contain about 200,000 clones, around two fifths of them seen just once; the ten biggest clones take up 0.4% to 0.55%. This sample comprised CD4+ T cells sorted from blood, obtained at approximately week 30, from a patient treated with tofacitinib. All receptors derive from a human donor with alopecia areata. The CDR3 runs from the conserved cysteine through the conserved F or W. The order of the fields is clone size, V gene, J gene, D gene, CDR3 protein, CDR3 DNA. A D gene is named only where the DNA matches it firmly. Only some rows state a clone size, as once, few, many or a class for expanded clones.

clone_size: -; v_call: TRBV29-1; j_call: TRBJ1-5; d_call: -; cdr3_aa: CSARDTNQPQHF; cdr3_nt: TGCAGCGCCCGGGACACCAATCAGCCCCAGCATTTT
clone_size: few; v_call: TRBV23-1; j_call: TRBJ2-2; d_call: -; cdr3_aa: CASSQQFPGELFF; cdr3_nt: TGCGCCAGCAGTCAACAGTTTCCCGGGGAGCTGTTTTTT
clone_size: few; v_call: TRBV29-1; j_call: TRBJ1-3; d_call: -; cdr3_aa: CSVTQGNTIYF; cdr3_nt: TGCAGCGTCACTCAGGGGAACACCATATATTTT
clone_size: few; v_call: TRBV7-3; j_call: TRBJ2-1; d_call: -; cdr3_aa: CASSLMRVPYNEQFF; cdr3_nt: TGTGCCAGCAGCTTAATGCGGGTGCCCTACAATGAGCAGTTCTTC
clone_size: -; v_call: TRBV5-1; j_call: TRBJ1-6; d_call: -; cdr3_aa: CASSRDPQRGSPLHF; cdr3_nt: TGCGCCAGCAGCCGGGACCCCCAGCGAGGTTCACCCCTCCACTTT
clone_size: few; v_call: TRBV15; j_call: TRBJ2-7; d_call: TRBD2; cdr3_aa: CATSRGGSGKRSYEQYF; cdr3_nt: TGTGCCACCAGCAGAGGCGGTAGCGGGAAAAGGTCCTACGAGCAGTACTTC
clone_size: few; v_call: TRBV6-5; j_call: TRBJ1-1; d_call: -; cdr3_aa: CASRGNTEAFF; cdr3_nt: TGTGCCAGCAGGGGCAACACTGAAGCTTTCTTT
clone_size: few; v_call: TRBV11-3; j_call: TRBJ2-1; d_call: TRBD2; cdr3_aa: CASSPSFSGVSDEQFF; cdr3_nt: TGTGCCAGCAGCCCCTCCTTTAGCGGGGTTAGCGATGAGCAGTTCTTC
clone_size: few; v_call: TRBV5-4; j_call: TRBJ2-3; d_call: -; cdr3_aa: CASSLGGGGRADTQYF; cdr3_nt: TGTGCCAGCAGCTTGGGGGGCGGGGGCCGCGCAGATACGCAGTATTTT
clone_size: -; v_call: TRBV2; j_call: TRBJ1-2; d_call: -; cdr3_aa: CAIRTETANYGYTF; cdr3_nt: TGTGCCATCAGGACAGAAACGGCTAACTATGGCTACACCTTC
clone_size: -; v_call: TRBV15; j_call: TRBJ2-5; d_call: TRBD2; cdr3_aa: CATSRAGRDQETQYF; cdr3_nt: TGTGCCACCAGCAGAGCCGGGAGGGACCAAGAGACCCAGTACTTC
clone_size: -; v_call: TRBV6-1; j_call: TRBJ1-2; d_call: TRBD1; cdr3_aa: CASTGTADGYTF; cdr3_nt: TGTGCCAGCACCGGGACAGCGGATGGCTACACCTTC
clone_size: -; v_call: TRBV7-6; j_call: TRBJ2-1; d_call: TRBD2; cdr3_aa: CASSMGGSRSYNEQFF; cdr3_nt: TGTGCCAGCAGCATGGGGGGGAGCCGCTCCTACAATGAGCAGTTCTTC
clone_size: few; v_call: TRBV5-1; j_call: TRBJ1-5; d_call: -; cdr3_aa: CASSLDGGDNQPQHF; cdr3_nt: TGCGCCAGCAGCTTGGATGGGGGGGACAATCAGCCCCAGCATTTT
clone_size: -; v_call: TRBV11-1; j_call: TRBJ1-5; d_call: TRBD1; cdr3_aa: CASSPTGDQPQHF; cdr3_nt: TGTGCCAGCAGCCCGACAGGGGATCAGCCCCAGCATTTT
clone_size: few; v_call: TRBV18; j_call: TRBJ1-4; d_call: -; cdr3_aa: CASSPGGAEGKLFF; cdr3_nt: TGTGCCAGCTCACCAGGAGGGGCGGAGGGAAAACTGTTTTTT
clone_size: -; v_call: TRBV30; j_call: TRBJ1-2; d_call: -; cdr3_aa: CAWSVGALYDYTF; cdr3_nt: TGTGCCTGGAGTGTCGGGGCCCTCTATGACTACACCTTC
clone_size: -; v_call: TRBV9; j_call: TRBJ2-3; d_call: -; cdr3_aa: CASSVGTQNTDTQYF; cdr3_nt: TGTGCCAGCAGCGTAGGGACTCAAAACACAGATACGCAGTATTTT
clone_size: -; v_call: TRBV5-1; j_call: TRBJ2-5; d_call: TRBD2; cdr3_aa: CASSQWTSGQETQYF; cdr3_nt: TGCGCCAGCAGCCAATGGACTAGCGGACAAGAGACCCAGTACTTC
clone_size: -; v_call: TRBV30; j_call: TRBJ2-3; d_call: TRBD2; cdr3_aa: CAWSTGTSGADTQYF; cdr3_nt: TGTGCCTGGAGTACCGGGACTAGCGGTGCAGATACGCAGTATTTT
clone_size: -; v_call: TRBV30; j_call: TRBJ1-1; d_call: -; cdr3_aa: CAGKPGRTEAFF; cdr3_nt: TGTGCAGGGAAGCCGGGACGGACTGAAGCTTTCTTT
clone_size: few; v_call: TRBV11-2; j_call: TRBJ1-1; d_call: TRBD1; cdr3_aa: CASSPRTGRTNTEAFF; cdr3_nt: TGTGCCAGCAGCCCCCGGACAGGGAGGACGAACACTGAAGCTTTCTTT
clone_size: few; v_call: TRBV27; j_call: TRBJ2-5; d_call: -; cdr3_aa: CASSFGLARETQYF; cdr3_nt: TGTGCCAGCAGTTTTGGCCTAGCGAGAGAGACCCAGTACTTC
clone_size: -; v_call: TRBV30; j_call: TRBJ2-7; d_call: TRBD2; cdr3_aa: CAWGTGLAGEKQYF; cdr3_nt: TGTGCCTGGGGGACTGGGCTAGCGGGGGAAAAGCAGTACTTC
clone_size: -; v_call: TRBV30; j_call: TRBJ2-5; d_call: -; cdr3_aa: CAWSVGGTLGETQYF; cdr3_nt: TGTGCCTGGAGTGTAGGGGGGACGCTCGGGGAGACCCAGTACTTC
clone_size: few; v_call: TRBV29-1; j_call: TRBJ1-2; d_call: -; cdr3_aa: CSAARVLSHGYTF; cdr3_nt: TGCAGCGCAGCCCGGGTTCTTAGCCATGGCTACACCTTC
clone_size: few; v_call: TRBV5-1; j_call: TRBJ1-2; d_call: -; cdr3_aa: CASSLHRGGSYGYTF; cdr3_nt: TGCGCCAGCAGCCTCCACCGAGGGGGGAGCTATGGCTACACCTTC
clone_size: -; v_call: TRBV5-1; j_call: TRBJ2-7; d_call: TRBD2; cdr3_aa: CASSPLSGRAHEQYF; cdr3_nt: TGCGCCAGCAGCCCCCTCAGCGGGAGGGCCCACGAGCAGTACTTC
clone_size: -; v_call: TRBV10-3; j_call: TRBJ1-1; d_call: TRBD1; cdr3_aa: CAISGQGVKNTEAFF; cdr3_nt: TGTGCCATCAGTGGACAGGGGGTGAAGAACACTGAAGCTTTCTTT
clone_size: few; v_call: TRBV18; j_call: TRBJ2-1; d_call: TRBD1; cdr3_aa: CASSPPGQVGNEQFF; cdr3_nt: TGTGCCAGCTCACCACCTGGACAGGTTGGCAATGAGCAGTTCTTC
clone_size: -; v_call: TRBV30; j_call: TRBJ2-4; d_call: -; cdr3_aa: CAWSVGLKDIQYF; cdr3_nt: TGTGCCTGGAGTGTAGGACTTAAAGACATTCAGTACTTC
clone_size: few; v_call: TRBV29-1; j_call: TRBJ2-7; d_call: -; cdr3_aa: CSVAGHSYEQYF; cdr3_nt: TGCAGCGTTGCCGGACACTCCTACGAGCAGTACTTC
clone_size: few; v_call: TRBV2; j_call: TRBJ1-2; d_call: TRBD1; cdr3_aa: CASSADRGVYGYTF; cdr3_nt: TGTGCCAGCAGTGCTGACAGGGGAGTCTATGGCTACACCTTC
clone_size: few; v_call: TRBV14; j_call: TRBJ2-7; d_call: TRBD2; cdr3_aa: CASSRGLAGGLYEQYF; cdr3_nt: TGTGCCAGCAGCCGAGGACTAGCGGGAGGACTCTACGAGCAGTACTTC
clone_size: -; v_call: TRBV19; j_call: TRBJ1-6; d_call: -; cdr3_aa: CASSIMTRNSPLHF; cdr3_nt: TGTGCCAGTAGTATAATGACTCGGAATTCACCCCTCCACTTT
clone_size: -; v_call: TRBV25-1; j_call: TRBJ2-7; d_call: -; cdr3_aa: CASSTQGSYEQYF; cdr3_nt: TGTGCCAGCAGTACACAGGGTTCTTACGAGCAGTACTTC
clone_size: -; v_call: TRBV4-2; j_call: TRBJ2-6; d_call: -; cdr3_aa: CASSQDPRSSGANVLTF; cdr3_nt: TGTGCCAGCAGCCAAGACCCCAGGAGCTCTGGGGCCAACGTCCTGACTTTC
clone_size: once; v_call: TRBV29-1; j_call: TRBJ1-1; d_call: -; cdr3_aa: CSVTGGAGAFF; cdr3_nt: TGCAGCGTTACCGGGGGCGCGGGAGCTTTCTTT
clone_size: -; v_call: TRBV7-3; j_call: TRBJ2-1; d_call: -; cdr3_aa: CASSPNQQGNEQFF; cdr3_nt: TGTGCCAGCAGCCCCAATCAACAGGGTAATGAGCAGTTCTTC
clone_size: -; v_call: TRBV29-1; j_call: TRBJ1-1; d_call: -; cdr3_aa: CSVIQSFTEAFF; cdr3_nt: TGCAGCGTCATTCAGTCTTTCACTGAAGCTTTCTTT